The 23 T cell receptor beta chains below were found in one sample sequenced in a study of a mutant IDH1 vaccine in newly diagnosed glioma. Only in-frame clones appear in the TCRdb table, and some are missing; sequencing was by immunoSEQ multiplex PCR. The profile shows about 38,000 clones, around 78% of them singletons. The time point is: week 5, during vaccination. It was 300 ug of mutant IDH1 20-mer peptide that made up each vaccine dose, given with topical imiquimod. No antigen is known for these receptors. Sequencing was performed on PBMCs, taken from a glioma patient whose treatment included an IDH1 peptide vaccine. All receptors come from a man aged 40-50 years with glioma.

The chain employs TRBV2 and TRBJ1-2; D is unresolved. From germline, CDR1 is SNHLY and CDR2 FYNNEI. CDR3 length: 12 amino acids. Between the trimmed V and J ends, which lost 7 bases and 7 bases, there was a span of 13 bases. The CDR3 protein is CASKLSYRGYTF. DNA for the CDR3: TGTGCCAGCAAACTATCATATCGTGGCTACACCTTC.

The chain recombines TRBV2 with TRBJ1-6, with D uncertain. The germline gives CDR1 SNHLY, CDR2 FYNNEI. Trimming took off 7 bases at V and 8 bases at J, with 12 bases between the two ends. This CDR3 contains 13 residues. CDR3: CASMPYSDSPLHF. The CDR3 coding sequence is TGTGCCAGCATGCCCTACAGTGATTCACCCCTCCACTTT.

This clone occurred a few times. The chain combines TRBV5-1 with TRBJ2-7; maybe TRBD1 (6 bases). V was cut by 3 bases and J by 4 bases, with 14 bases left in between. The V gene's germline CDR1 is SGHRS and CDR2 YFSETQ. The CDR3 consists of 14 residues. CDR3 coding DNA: TGCGCCAGCAGCTCGGAACAGGGTATGTACGAGCAGTACTTC. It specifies CASSSEQGMYEQYF.

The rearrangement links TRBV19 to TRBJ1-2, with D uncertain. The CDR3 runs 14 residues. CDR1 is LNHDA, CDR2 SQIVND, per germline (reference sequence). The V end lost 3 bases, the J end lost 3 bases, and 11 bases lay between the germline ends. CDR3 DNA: TGTGCCAGTAGTATGGCCCGGACTGACTATGGCTACACCTTC. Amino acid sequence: CASSMARTDYGYTF.

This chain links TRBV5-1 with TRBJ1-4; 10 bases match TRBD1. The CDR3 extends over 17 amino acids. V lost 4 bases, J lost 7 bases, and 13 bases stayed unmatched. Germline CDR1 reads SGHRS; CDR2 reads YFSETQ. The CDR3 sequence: CASSRYGTGDSGEKLFF. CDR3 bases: TGCGCCAGCAGCCGATACGGGACAGGGGATTCAGGTGAAAAACTGTTTTTT.

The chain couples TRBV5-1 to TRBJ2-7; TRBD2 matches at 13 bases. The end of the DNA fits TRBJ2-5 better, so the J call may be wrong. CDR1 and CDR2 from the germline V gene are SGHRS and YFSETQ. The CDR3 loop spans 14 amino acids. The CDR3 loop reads CASSLRTSGGTQYF. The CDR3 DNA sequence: TGCGCCAGCAGCTTACGGACTAGCGGGGGGACCCAGTACTTC.

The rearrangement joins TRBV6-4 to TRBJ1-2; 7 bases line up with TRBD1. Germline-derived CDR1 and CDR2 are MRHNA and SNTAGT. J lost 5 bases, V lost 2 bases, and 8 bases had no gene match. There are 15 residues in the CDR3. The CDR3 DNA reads TGTGCCAGCAGTGACGGGAACAGGGGCACGTATGGCTACACCTTC. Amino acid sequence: CASSDGNRGTYGYTF.

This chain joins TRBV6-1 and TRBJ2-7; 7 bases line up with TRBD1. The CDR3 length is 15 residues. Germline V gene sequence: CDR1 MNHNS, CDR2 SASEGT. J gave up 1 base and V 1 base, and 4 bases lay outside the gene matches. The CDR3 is CASSEGTGDSYEQYF. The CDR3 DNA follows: TGTGCCAGCAGTGAAGGCACAGGGGATTCCTACGAGCAGTACTTC.

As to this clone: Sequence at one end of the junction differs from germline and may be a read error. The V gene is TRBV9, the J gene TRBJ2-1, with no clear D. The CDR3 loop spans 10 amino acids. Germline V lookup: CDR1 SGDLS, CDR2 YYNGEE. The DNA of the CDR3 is TGTGCCAGCAGCGGCCCCCATCTCCTCTTC. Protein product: CASSGPHLLF.

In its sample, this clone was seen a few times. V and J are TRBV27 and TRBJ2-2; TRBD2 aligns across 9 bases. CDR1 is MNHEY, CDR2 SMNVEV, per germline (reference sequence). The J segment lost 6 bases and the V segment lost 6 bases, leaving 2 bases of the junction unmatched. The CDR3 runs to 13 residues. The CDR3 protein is CASRKRGAGELFF. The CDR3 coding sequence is TGTGCCAGCAGGAAGCGGGGGGCCGGGGAGCTGTTTTTT.

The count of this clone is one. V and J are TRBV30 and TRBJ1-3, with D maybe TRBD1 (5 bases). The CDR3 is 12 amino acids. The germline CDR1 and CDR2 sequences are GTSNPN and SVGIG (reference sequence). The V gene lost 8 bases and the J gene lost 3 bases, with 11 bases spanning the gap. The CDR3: CARDHGGNTIYF. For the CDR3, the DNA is TGTGCCAGGGACCATGGTGGAAACACCATATATTTT.

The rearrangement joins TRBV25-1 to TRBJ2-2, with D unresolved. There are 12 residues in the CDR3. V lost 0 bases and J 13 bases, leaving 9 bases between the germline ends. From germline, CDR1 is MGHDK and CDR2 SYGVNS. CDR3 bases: TGTGCCAGCAGTGAATATACCCTTAGGCTGTTTTTT. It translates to CASSEYTLRLFF.

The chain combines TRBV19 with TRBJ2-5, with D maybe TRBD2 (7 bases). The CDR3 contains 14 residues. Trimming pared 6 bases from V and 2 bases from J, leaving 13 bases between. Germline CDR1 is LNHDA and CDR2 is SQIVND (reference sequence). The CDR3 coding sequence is TGTGCCAGTAGAGGGGGGGGTAATCAAGAGACCCAGTACTTC. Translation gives CASRGGGNQETQYF.

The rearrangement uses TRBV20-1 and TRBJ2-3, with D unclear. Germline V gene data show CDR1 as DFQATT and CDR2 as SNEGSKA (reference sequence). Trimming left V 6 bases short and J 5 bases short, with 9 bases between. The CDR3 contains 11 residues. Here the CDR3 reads CSAGSQDTQYF. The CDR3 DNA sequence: TGCAGTGCGGGTAGTCAAGATACGCAGTATTTT.

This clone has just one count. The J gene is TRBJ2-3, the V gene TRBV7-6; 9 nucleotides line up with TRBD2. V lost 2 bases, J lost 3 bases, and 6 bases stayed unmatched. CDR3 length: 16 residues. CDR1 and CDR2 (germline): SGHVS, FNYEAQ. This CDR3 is CASSLFERGVTDTQYF. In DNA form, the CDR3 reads TGTGCCAGCAGCTTATTCGAGCGGGGGGTGACAGATACGCAGTATTTT. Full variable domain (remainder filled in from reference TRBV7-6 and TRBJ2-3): GAGVSQSPRYKVTKRGQDVALRCDPISGHVSLYWYRQALGQGPEFLTYFNYEAQQDKSGLPNDRFSAERPEGSISTLTIQRTEQRDSAMYRCASSLFERGVTDTQYFGPGTRLTVL.

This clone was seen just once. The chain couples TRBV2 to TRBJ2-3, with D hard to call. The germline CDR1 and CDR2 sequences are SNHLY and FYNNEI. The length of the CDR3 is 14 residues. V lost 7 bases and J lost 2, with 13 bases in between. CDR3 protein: CASMAPGATDTQYF. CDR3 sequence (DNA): TGTGCCAGCATGGCGCCGGGTGCCACAGATACGCAGTATTTT.

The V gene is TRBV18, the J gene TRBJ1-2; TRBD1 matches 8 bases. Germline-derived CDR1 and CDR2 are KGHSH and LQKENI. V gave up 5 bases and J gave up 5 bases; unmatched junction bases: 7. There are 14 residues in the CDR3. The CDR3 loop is CASSTGTGPYGYTF. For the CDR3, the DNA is TGTGCCAGCTCAACCGGGACAGGACCGTATGGCTACACCTTC. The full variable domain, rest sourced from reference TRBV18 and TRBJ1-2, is NAGVMQNPRHLVRRRGQEARLRCSPMKGHSHVYWYRQLPEEGLKFMVYLQKENIIDESGMPKERFSAEFPKEGPSILRIQQVVRGDSAAYFCASSTGTGPYGYTFGSGTRLTVV.

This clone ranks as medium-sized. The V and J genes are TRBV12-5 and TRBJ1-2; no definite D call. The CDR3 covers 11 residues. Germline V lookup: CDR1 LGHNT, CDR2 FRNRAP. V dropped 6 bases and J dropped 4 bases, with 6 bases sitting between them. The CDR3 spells CASGLFYGYTF. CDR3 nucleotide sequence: TGTGCTAGTGGATTATTCTATGGCTACACCTTC.

The CDR3 reads CASSYSAETQYF. CDR3 sequence (DNA): TGTGCCAGCAGTTACTCCGCGGAGACCCAGTACTTC. V gene TRBV6-6 combines with J gene TRBJ2-5, with unresolved D. The ends were cut back, 0 bases at V and 5 bases at J, with 4 bases in the middle. This CDR3 contains 12 residues. Germline CDR1 MNHNY, CDR2 SVGAGI (reference sequence).

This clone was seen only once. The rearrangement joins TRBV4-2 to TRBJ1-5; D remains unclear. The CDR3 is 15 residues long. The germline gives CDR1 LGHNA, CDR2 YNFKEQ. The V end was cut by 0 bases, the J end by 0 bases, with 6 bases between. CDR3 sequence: CASSQERYSNQPQHF. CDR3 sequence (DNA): TGTGCCAGCAGCCAAGAAAGGTATAGCAATCAGCCCCAGCATTTT.

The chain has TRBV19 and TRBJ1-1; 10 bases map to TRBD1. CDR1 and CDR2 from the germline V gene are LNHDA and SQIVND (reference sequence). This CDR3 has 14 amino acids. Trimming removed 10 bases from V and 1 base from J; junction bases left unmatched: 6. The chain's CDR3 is CATIDRGRNTEAFF. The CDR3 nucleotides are TGTGCCACCATTGACAGGGGGCGGAACACTGAAGCTTTCTTT.

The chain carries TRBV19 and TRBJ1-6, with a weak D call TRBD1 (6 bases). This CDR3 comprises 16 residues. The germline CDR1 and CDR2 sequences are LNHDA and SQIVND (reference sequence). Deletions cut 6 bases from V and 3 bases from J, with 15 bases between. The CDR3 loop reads CASRREGGDYNSPLHF. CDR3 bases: TGTGCCAGTAGGCGCGAGGGGGGAGACTATAATTCACCCCTCCACTTT.

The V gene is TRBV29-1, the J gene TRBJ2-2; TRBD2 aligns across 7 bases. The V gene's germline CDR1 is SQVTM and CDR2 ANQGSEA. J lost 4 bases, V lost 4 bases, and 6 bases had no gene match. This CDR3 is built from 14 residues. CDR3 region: CSVGFPGGTGELFF. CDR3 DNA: TGCAGCGTTGGGTTCCCGGGGGGCACCGGGGAGCTGTTTTTT.